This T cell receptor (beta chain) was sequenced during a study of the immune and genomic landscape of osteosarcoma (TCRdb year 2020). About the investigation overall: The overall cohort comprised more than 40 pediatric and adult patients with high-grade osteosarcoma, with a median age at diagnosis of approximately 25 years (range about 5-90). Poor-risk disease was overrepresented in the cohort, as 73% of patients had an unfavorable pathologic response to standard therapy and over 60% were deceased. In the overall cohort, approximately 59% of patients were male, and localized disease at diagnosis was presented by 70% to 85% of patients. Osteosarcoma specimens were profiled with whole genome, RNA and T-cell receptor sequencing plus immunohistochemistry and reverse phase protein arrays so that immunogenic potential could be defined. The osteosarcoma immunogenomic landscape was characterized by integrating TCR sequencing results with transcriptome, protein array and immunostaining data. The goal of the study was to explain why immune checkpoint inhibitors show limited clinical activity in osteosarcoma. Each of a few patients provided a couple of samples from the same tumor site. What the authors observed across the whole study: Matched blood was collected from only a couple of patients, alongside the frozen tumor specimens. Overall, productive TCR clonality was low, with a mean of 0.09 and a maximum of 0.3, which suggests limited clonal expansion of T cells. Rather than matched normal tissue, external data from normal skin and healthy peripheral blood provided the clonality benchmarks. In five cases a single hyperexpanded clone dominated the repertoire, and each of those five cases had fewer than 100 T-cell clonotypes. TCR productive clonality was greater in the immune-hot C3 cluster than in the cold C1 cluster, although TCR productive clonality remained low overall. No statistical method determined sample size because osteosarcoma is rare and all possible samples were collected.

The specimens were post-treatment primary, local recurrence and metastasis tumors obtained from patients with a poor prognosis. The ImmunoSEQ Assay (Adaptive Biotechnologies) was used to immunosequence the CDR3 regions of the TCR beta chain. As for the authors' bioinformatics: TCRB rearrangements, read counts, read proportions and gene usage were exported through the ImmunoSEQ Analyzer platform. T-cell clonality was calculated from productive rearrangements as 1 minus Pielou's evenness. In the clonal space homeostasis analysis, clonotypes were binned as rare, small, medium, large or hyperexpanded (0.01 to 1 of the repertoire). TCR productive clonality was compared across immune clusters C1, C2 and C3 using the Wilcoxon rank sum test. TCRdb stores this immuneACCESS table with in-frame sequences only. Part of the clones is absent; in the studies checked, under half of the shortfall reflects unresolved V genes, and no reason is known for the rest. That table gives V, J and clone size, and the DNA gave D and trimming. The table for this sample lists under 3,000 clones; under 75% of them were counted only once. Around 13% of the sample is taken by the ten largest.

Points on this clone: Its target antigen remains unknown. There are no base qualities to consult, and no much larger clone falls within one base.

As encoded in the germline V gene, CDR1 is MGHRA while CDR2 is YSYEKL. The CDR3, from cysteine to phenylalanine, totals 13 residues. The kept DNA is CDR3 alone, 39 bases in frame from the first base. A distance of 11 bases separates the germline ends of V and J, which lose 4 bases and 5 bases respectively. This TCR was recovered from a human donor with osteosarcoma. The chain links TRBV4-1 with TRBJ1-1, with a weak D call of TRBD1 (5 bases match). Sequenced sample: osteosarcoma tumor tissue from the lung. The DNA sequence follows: TGCGCCAGCAGCCTTGGGGCCGAGACTGAAGCTTTCTTT. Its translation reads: CASSLGAETEAFF.